This T cell receptor beta chain was sequenced for a study of CD8 T cells in ankylosing spondylitis. This clonotype was recorded a few times. This sequence may be a read error, since a much larger clone differs from it by one base. One entry per CDR3 protein results from TCRdb running MiXCR on the 5' RACE reads. The sample consists of approximately 250,000 distinct CDR3 sequences, 24% of them appearing once. CDR1 and CDR2 (germline): SQVTM, ANQGSEA. The V end was cut by 8 bases, the J end by 0 bases, with 13 bases between. The CDR3 consists of 13 residues. The sequencing sample was made of blood, either unsorted or a sorted T cell fraction (not recorded which). The sequence came from a male donor with ankylosing spondylitis or in good health (not recorded which). The genes are TRBV29-1 and TRBJ1-1; unclear D gene. The CDR3 here is CSIGGRLNTEAFF. In DNA form, the CDR3 reads TGCAGCATTGGCGGCAGACTGAACACTGAAGCTTTCTTT.